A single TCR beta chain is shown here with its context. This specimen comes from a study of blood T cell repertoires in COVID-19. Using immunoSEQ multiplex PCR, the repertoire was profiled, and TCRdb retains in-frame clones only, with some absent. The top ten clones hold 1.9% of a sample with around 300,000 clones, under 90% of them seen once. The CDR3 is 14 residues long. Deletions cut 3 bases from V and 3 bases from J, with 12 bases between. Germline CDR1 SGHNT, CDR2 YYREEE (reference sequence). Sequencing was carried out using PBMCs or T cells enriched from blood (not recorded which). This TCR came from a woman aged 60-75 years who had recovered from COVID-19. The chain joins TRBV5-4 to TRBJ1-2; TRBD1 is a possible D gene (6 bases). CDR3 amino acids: CASSSGGGDYGYTF. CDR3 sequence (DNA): TGTGCCAGCAGCTCCGGGGGGGGCGACTATGGCTACACCTTC.